The clone carrying this T cell receptor beta chain has more than one count but fewer than ten. The data were obtained in a study of Tregs in tolerant kidney transplant recipients. About the research overall: The nonmyeloablative bone marrow transplants came from related graft donors, with transient mixed chimerism.

Libraries were prepared by immunoSEQ multiplex PCR; TCRdb keeps only in-frame clonotypes and omits some of them. The table has around 63,000 clones, around 85% seen once. Trimming stripped 6 bases from V and 0 bases from J, with 21 bases between. The CDR3 spans 19 residues. Germline loops: CDR1 MGHRA, CDR2 YSYEKL. Thawed PBMCs were FACS-sorted into unstimulated CD4+CD25+CD127- regulatory T cells, CD4+CD25- non-regulatory cells, CD4 and CD8 cells. The sequence derives from a human donor who received a combined kidney and bone marrow transplant. The material was Tregs from blood, obtained before the transplant. The V and J genes are TRBV4-1 and TRBJ2-6, with D perhaps given as TRBD1 or TRBD2 (5 bases each). CDR3 protein: CASRLDPGLRGSGANVLTF. DNA of the CDR3: TGCGCCAGCAGGCTCGATCCGGGGCTCCGAGGCTCTGGGGCCAACGTCCTGACTTTC.